One and the same sample provided the 28 T cell receptor beta chains below, sequenced in a study of OX40 agonist ivuxolimab in advanced cancers. Profiling relied on immunoSEQ multiplex PCR, and the TCRdb table lists in-frame clones only, not all of them. Of some 22,000 clones listed, around 87% are singletons. The sequencing used CD4+ or CD8+ T cells sorted from blood, collected in a trial of the OX40 agonist ivuxolimab. The receptors were sampled from an adult with an advanced solid tumor such as melanoma, head and neck, liver or kidney cancer.

The chain uses TRBV4-1 and TRBJ2-7; 10 bases are shared with TRBD2. CDR1 is MGHRA and CDR2 is YSYEKL in the germline V gene. The J segment lost 6 bases and the V segment lost 2 bases, leaving 7 bases of the junction unmatched. The CDR3 loop spans 15 amino acids. This chain's CDR3 is CASSQSGLASGEQYF. The CDR3 DNA reads TGCGCCAGCAGCCAATCGGGACTAGCGTCTGGCGAGCAGTACTTC.

The chain couples TRBV7-8 to TRBJ2-1; 8 bases align to TRBD2. Germline loops: CDR1 SGHVS, CDR2 FQNEAQ. The CDR3 spans 15 residues. V dropped 5 bases and J dropped 7; count of bases not matched to a gene: 10. Written as DNA, the CDR3 is TGTGCCAGCAGCCCCCGGGGGGGGTTCTGGAATGAGCAGTTCTTC. This codes for CASSPRGGFWNEQFF.

The chain employs TRBV4-3 and TRBJ1-1; D is undetermined. This CDR3 spans 21 amino acids. Germline CDR1 and CDR2: LGHNA and YSLEER. The V gene lost 4 bases and the J gene lost 1 base, with 31 bases spanning the gap. The CDR3 is CASSPAVAQSASVNRNTEAFF. CDR3 nucleotides: TGCGCCAGCAGCCCAGCCGTGGCCCAATCCGCCAGCGTCAATCGGAACACTGAAGCTTTCTTT.

The CDR3 sequence is CASSQDKVGDTQYF. The CDR3 coding sequence is TGCGCCAGCAGCCAAGATAAAGTAGGGGATACGCAGTATTTT. This sequence joins TRBV4-1 and TRBJ2-3; D not certain. This CDR3 comprises 14 residues. Germline V lookup: CDR1 MGHRA, CDR2 YSYEKL. Trimming took off 0 bases at V and 6 bases at J, with 10 bases between the two ends.

This clone has only one observation. This chain links TRBV4-3 with TRBJ2-7, with 7 positions matching TRBD2. V lost 0 bases, J lost 2 bases, and 7 bases stayed unmatched. Per germline, CDR1 LGHNA and CDR2 YSLEER. The CDR3 spans 16 residues. CDR3 amino acids: CASSQDARGRAYEQYF. The CDR3, as DNA: TGCGCCAGCAGCCAAGATGCACGGGGGAGGGCCTACGAGCAGTACTTC.

V usage is TRBV15 and J usage is TRBJ2-3, with a weak D call TRBD2 (6 bases). Germline assignment: CDR1 LNHNV and CDR2 YYDKDF (reference sequence). CDR3 length: 16 amino acids. The germline V and J ends were trimmed by 3 bases and 2 bases, with 15 bases remaining between them. Here the CDR3 DNA reads TGTGCCACCAGCAGTGCTTCGGGCGGGACCACAGATACGCAGTATTTT. This encodes CATSSASGGTTDTQYF.

The V and J genes are TRBV4-1 and TRBJ2-5; no firm D call. The end of the DNA aligns better with TRBJ2-7, so the J call may be wrong. The germline gives CDR1 MGHRA, CDR2 YSYEKL. The CDR3 loop spans 13 amino acids. CDR3 bases: TGCGCCAGCAGCCAACCGGACTCCTACGAGCAGTACTTC. This codes for CASSQPDSYEQYF.

This clone was counted between two and nine times. The chain employs TRBV9 and TRBJ2-1, with TRBD1 matching over 11 bases. The CDR3 sequence is 17 residues long. Germline lookup yields CDR1 SGDLS and CDR2 YYNGEE. J gave up 5 bases and V 2 bases, and 9 bases lay outside the gene matches. Here the CDR3 reads CASSVGQGGFVDNEQFF. CDR3 coding DNA: TGTGCCAGCAGCGTGGGACAGGGGGGTTTTGTCGACAATGAGCAGTTCTTC.

The rearrangement uses TRBV4-3 and TRBJ2-1, with TRBD2 identical over 15 bases. Trimming took 4 bases from V and 8 from J; bases not matched to a gene: 9. The CDR3 extends over 17 amino acids. Germline CDR1 reads LGHNA; CDR2 reads YSLEER. Here the CDR3 DNA reads TGCGCCAGCAGCCGGAGGACTAGCGGGGGGGGCCTGGATGAGCAGTTCTTC. This gives the protein CASSRRTSGGGLDEQFF.

V is TRBV4-3 and J is TRBJ1-5; TRBD1 matches at 10 bases. V shed 4 bases and J 5 bases; nucleotides not matched to a gene: 2. The CDR3 length is 14 residues. Germline loops: CDR1 LGHNA, CDR2 YSLEER. In nucleotides, the CDR3 is TGCGCCAGCAGCCGGGACAGGGGATATCAGCCCCAGCATTTT. Translated, it gives CASSRDRGYQPQHF.

The chain is built from TRBV19 and TRBJ2-1; D is possibly TRBD2 (6 bases). Per germline, CDR1 LNHDA and CDR2 SQIVND (reference sequence). V shed 6 bases and J shed 3 bases, with 18 bases lying between them. The CDR3 runs to 16 residues. CDR3 DNA sequence: TGTGCCAGTAGGCGGGTCCCCGGGGGTGGCTACAATGAGCAGTTCTTC. Protein sequence: CASRRVPGGGYNEQFF.

This chain joins TRBV6-1 and TRBJ1-4; D is undetermined. The V and J ends lost 5 bases and 7 bases respectively, with 5 bases between them. Germline V CDR1 and CDR2: MNHNS, SASEGT. This CDR3 has 11 residues. CDR3 sequence: CASSSSEKLFF. CDR3 DNA sequence: TGTGCCAGCAGTTCGAGTGAAAAACTGTTTTTT.

The chain has TRBV11-2 and TRBJ2-2, with TRBD1 matching over 8 bases. V lost 2 bases to trimming and J lost 6 bases; unmatched junction nucleotides: 11. Germline values: CDR1 SGHAT, CDR2 FQNNGV. This CDR3 is built from 17 residues. CDR3 DNA sequence: TGTGCCAGCAGCTTAACCCTCCCGGACAGGGCGGCCGGGGAGCTGTTTTTT. As protein: CASSLTLPDRAAGELFF.

This clone appeared once. The J gene is TRBJ1-1, the V gene TRBV15, with a tentative D call TRBD1 (5 bases). The V end was cut by 5 bases, the J end by 0 bases, with 13 bases between. In germline, CDR1 is LNHNV, CDR2 YYDKDF (reference sequence). The CDR3 sequence is 15 residues long. In nucleotides, the CDR3 is TGTGCCACCAGCGGAAGACAGAGTATGAACACTGAAGCTTTCTTT. Residues: CATSGRQSMNTEAFF. Full variable domain (remainder filled in from reference TRBV15 and TRBJ1-1): DAMVIQNPRYQVTQFGKPVTLSCSQTLNHNVMYWYQQKSSQAPKLLFHYYDKDFNNEADTPDNFQSRRPNTSFCFLDIRSPGLGDTAMYLCATSGRQSMNTEAFFGQGTRLTVV.

This chain joins TRBV5-1 and TRBJ2-2; no clear D gene. The CDR3 runs to 14 residues. V was pared by 2 bases and J by 4 bases, with 9 bases between. Per germline, CDR1 SGHRS and CDR2 YFSETQ. CDR3 nucleotides: TGCGCCAGCAGCTTTCTTGTAGTCACCGGGGAGCTGTTTTTT. Protein product: CASSFLVVTGELFF.

The V and J genes are TRBV6-5 and TRBJ1-1; D unresolved. Trimming shortened V by 7 bases and J by 4 bases, and 7 bases separated the two germline ends. The CDR3 consists of 11 residues. Per the germline V gene, CDR1 is MNHEY and CDR2 is SVGAGI. Written as DNA, the CDR3 is TGTGCCAGCATCACAAGCACTGAAGCTTTCTTT. Translation gives CASITSTEAFF.

This rearrangement joins TRBV2 to TRBJ1-3, with 8 bases that match TRBD1. Trimming at V came to 3 bases and at J to 2 bases, leaving 6 bases not matched to a gene. This CDR3 contains 16 residues. Germline assignment: CDR1 SNHLY and CDR2 FYNNEI. The CDR3 nucleotides are TGTGCCAGCAGTGACCGGACAGGGCTAACTGGAAACACCATATATTTT. This codes for CASSDRTGLTGNTIYF.

The V call is TRBV4-3, the J call TRBJ2-2; 13 positions match TRBD2. The germline V gene has CDR1 LGHNA and CDR2 YSLEER. CDR3 size: 19 residues. Unmatched junction bases numbered 11, after V lost 4 bases and J lost 3 bases. In DNA, the CDR3 is TGCGCCAGCAGCCTTTACACTAGCGGGGGGGCAAATGACACCGGGGAGCTGTTTTTT. Residues: CASSLYTSGGANDTGELFF.

This chain joins TRBV12-5 and TRBJ2-7; 9 bases are shared with TRBD1. Germline trimming cut 6 bases from V and 6 bases from J; bases unmatched to any gene: 12. The CDR3 runs to 15 residues. The germline CDR1 and CDR2 sequences are LGHNT and FRNRAP. CDR3 amino acids: CASGHPGQGRIEQYF. The CDR3 nucleotides are TGTGCTAGTGGCCACCCGGGACAGGGAAGGATCGAGCAGTACTTC. The full variable domain, in which reference TRBV12-5 and TRBJ2-7 provide the parts outside the CDR3, is DARVTQTPRHKVTEMGQEVTMRCQPILGHNTVFWYRQTMMQGLELLAYFRNRAPLDDSGMPKDRFSAEMPDATLATLKIQPSEPRDSAVYFCASGHPGQGRIEQYFGPGTRLTVT.

The genes are TRBV27 and TRBJ1-2, with unresolved D. The CDR3 has 12 residues. The ends were cut back, 8 bases at V and 8 bases at J, with 15 bases in the middle. Germline V CDR1 and CDR2: MNHEY, SMNVEV (reference sequence). In DNA form, the CDR3 reads TGTGCCAGCGGAAGGGAACCACTCGGCTACACCTTC. As protein: CASGREPLGYTF.

The chain links TRBV10-1 to TRBJ2-1, with D perhaps TRBD1 or TRBD2 (5 bases each). CDR3 length: 14 residues. The germline V and J ends were trimmed by 3 bases and 1 base, with 7 bases remaining between them. Germline CDR1 is WNHNN and CDR2 is SYGVQD (reference sequence). The CDR3 bases are TGCGCCAGCAGTGATGGGGGTTCCTACAATGAGCAGTTCTTC. Protein: CASSDGGSYNEQFF.

The CDR3: CASSLTGSHEQYF. CDR3 DNA sequence: TGCGCCAGCAGCTTGACAGGGAGCCACGAGCAGTACTTC. This chain links TRBV5-1 with TRBJ2-7; tentatively, D is TRBD1 (6 bases). The CDR3 runs 13 residues. The V and J ends lost 1 base and 5 bases respectively, with 10 bases between them. Germline CDR1 is SGHRS and CDR2 is YFSETQ. Looking up the rest from reference TRBV5-1 and TRBJ2-7 gives the full variable domain: KAGVTQTPRYLIKTRGQQVTLSCSPISGHRSVSWYQQTPGQGLQFLFEYFSETQRNKGNFPGRFSGRQFSNSRSEMNVSTLELGDSALYLCASSLTGSHEQYFGPGTRLTVT.

The V gene is TRBV7-3, the J gene TRBJ1-1, with TRBD1 as a possible D gene (6 bases). V was shortened by 4 bases and J by 2 bases, with 11 bases between the two germline ends. Germline V lookup: CDR1 SGHTA, CDR2 FQGTGA. The CDR3 is 14 residues long. DNA of the CDR3: TGTGCCAGCAGCTCAACAGGGAGCAACACTGAAGCTTTCTTT. Amino acid sequence: CASSSTGSNTEAFF.

The chain carries TRBV6-6 and TRBJ2-1, with 10 bases that match TRBD1. The CDR3 covers 16 residues. V lost 4 bases to trimming and J lost 9 bases; unmatched junction nucleotides: 12. The V gene's germline CDR1 is MNHNY and CDR2 SVGAGI (reference sequence). CDR3 coding DNA: TGTGCCAGCAGTTGGGACAGGGGCCCGAAAGTCGGTGAGCAGTTCTTC. Translation gives CASSWDRGPKVGEQFF.

The gene calls are TRBV6-6 and TRBJ2-2; unclear D gene. From germline, CDR1 is MNHNY and CDR2 SVGAGI (reference sequence). The CDR3 is made up of 14 amino acids. Between the trimmed V and J ends, which lost 0 bases and 3 bases, there was a span of 5 bases. Here the CDR3 reads CASSYSIHTGELFF. CDR3 nucleotide sequence: TGTGCCAGCAGTTACTCCATACACACCGGGGAGCTGTTTTTT.

In this sample, this clone turned up a few times. This chain joins TRBV2 and TRBJ1-6; 9 bases align to TRBD1. Germline CDR1 reads SNHLY; CDR2 reads FYNNEI. This CDR3 spans 14 amino acids. Germline trimming cut 7 bases from V and 7 bases from J; bases unmatched to any gene: 5. The CDR3 DNA sequence: TGTGCCAGCAAAGGGACAGGGACAAATTCACCCCTCCACTTT. It yields the protein CASKGTGTNSPLHF.

V and J are TRBV7-6 and TRBJ2-5; D gene ambiguous. The CDR3 loop spans 13 amino acids. Trimming took 6 bases from V and 2 from J, leaving 10 bases between them. Looked up from germline, CDR1 is SGHVS and CDR2 is FNYEAQ. The CDR3 here is CASRADGQETQYF. The CDR3 DNA reads TGTGCCAGCAGAGCCGATGGACAAGAGACCCAGTACTTC.

CDR3 region: CSVVGLVNTIYF. CDR3 DNA: TGCAGCGTTGTGGGGCTAGTAAACACCATATATTTT. This rearrangement joins TRBV29-1 to TRBJ1-3; D may be TRBD1 (5 bases). The CDR3 length is 12 residues. Trimming removed 4 bases from V and 6 bases from J, with 10 bases in between. Per the germline V gene, CDR1 is SQVTM and CDR2 is ANQGSEA.